The rows below give T cell receptor beta chains drawn from one sample of a study of cytomegalovirus exposure and HLA in healthy donors. Clones were sequenced by immunoSEQ multiplex PCR, and TCRdb holds only the in-frame ones, with some missing. This table holds over 150,000 clones, approximately 80% found once. The sequenced sample was PBMCs. The receptors here all came from a woman between 35 and 50 years old in good health and CMV-seropositive. Each CDR3 is given with its conserved first and last residue. A D gene is named only where the DNA matches it firmly. Size is omitted from some rows. Given values are once, few, many or a class for expanded clones.

D	V	J	size	DNA	CDR3
TRBD2	TRBV6-5	TRBJ2-1	NA	TGTGCCAGCAGTTACCTAGCGGGAGGGCCCTCCAATGAGCAGTTCTTC	CASSYLAGGPSNEQFF
NA	TRBV10-2	TRBJ2-5	few	TGCGCCAGCAGTGAGCTGTCTTACCAAGAGACCCAGTACTTC	CASSELSYQETQYF
NA	TRBV6-1	TRBJ1-1	NA	TGTGCCAGCAGTGGACAGCGTGAAGCTTTCTTT	CASSGQREAFF
NA	TRBV10-3	TRBJ1-2	NA	TGTGCCATCAGTGAGTCGGGGGGAATCACCAACTATGGCTACACCTTC	CAISESGGITNYGYTF
TRBD2	TRBV5-1	TRBJ2-5	few	TGCGCCAGCGTAGGACTAGCCCGGGAGACCCAGTACTTC	CASVGLARETQYF
TRBD2	TRBV11-2	TRBJ2-5	NA	TGTGCCAGCAGTCCCCGTAGGGGCGACTGGGGGGGGACCCAGTACTTC	CASSPRRGDWGGTQYF
NA	TRBV18	TRBJ2-2	NA	TGTGCCAGCTCACCCCGGAAGGGGCTAACCGGGGAGCTGTTTTTT	CASSPRKGLTGELFF
NA	TRBV5-4	TRBJ2-7	NA	TGTGCCAGCAGCCCCGGTTCAGCAAGGGGCTACGAGCAGTACTTC	CASSPGSARGYEQYF
NA	TRBV29-1	TRBJ2-7	NA	TGCAGCGTTGTGGAGGGTACCTACGAGCAGTACTTC	CSVVEGTYEQYF
NA	TRBV9	TRBJ2-7	NA	TGTGCCAGCAGCGTAGGTAGGGGAACGACCTACGAGCAGTACTTC	CASSVGRGTTYEQYF
NA	TRBV19	TRBJ2-3	NA	TGTGCCAGTAGCGCAGGGGTGCCAGATACGCAGTATTTT	CASSAGVPDTQYF
NA	TRBV7-8	TRBJ1-3	NA	TGTGCCAGCAGCTTAAGGGGGGGATTTGGAAACACCATATATTTT	CASSLRGGFGNTIYF
NA	TRBV9	TRBJ1-1	NA	TGTGCCAGCGGCGTAGGCGGCGGGGTGAACACTGAAGCTTTCTTT	CASGVGGGVNTEAFF
TRBD1	TRBV10-3	TRBJ1-5	NA	TGTGCCATCAGGGGGACAGGGCGGCAGCCCCAGCATTTT	CAIRGTGRQPQHF
NA	TRBV27	TRBJ2-1	NA	TGTGCCAGCAGTCGGGATAGCGGTGGGGGCAATGAGCAGTTCTTC	CASSRDSGGGNEQFF
NA	TRBV7-2	TRBJ1-2	few	TGTGCCAGCAGCCCAAACGGCGGGGGCAATGGCTACACCTTC	CASSPNGGGNGYTF
NA	TRBV28	TRBJ1-1	NA	TGTGCCAGCAGTTTTGAGAGGGAAAGGGTGGGCGCTAAAGCTTTCTTT	CASSFERERVGAKAFF
NA	TRBV9	TRBJ2-1	NA	TGTGCCAGCAGCGTAGAGGGGGGGAATGAGCAGTTCTTC	CASSVEGGNEQFF